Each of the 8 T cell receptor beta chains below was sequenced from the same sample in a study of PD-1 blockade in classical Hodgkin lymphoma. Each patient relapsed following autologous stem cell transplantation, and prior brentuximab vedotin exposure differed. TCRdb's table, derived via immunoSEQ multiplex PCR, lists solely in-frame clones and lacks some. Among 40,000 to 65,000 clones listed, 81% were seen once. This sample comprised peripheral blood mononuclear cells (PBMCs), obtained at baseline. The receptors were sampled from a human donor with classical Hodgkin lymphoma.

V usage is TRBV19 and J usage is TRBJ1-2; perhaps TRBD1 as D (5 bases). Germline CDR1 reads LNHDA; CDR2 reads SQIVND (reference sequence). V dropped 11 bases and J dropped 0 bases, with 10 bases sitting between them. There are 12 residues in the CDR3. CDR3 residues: CALEGTNYGYTF. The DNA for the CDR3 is TGTGCCCTGGAGGGGACTAACTATGGCTACACCTTC.

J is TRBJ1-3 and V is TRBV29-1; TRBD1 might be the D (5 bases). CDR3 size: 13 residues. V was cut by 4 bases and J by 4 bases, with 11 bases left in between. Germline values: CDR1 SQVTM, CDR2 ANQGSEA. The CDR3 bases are TGCAGCGTTGGCCAGGGAACCGGAAACACCATATATTTT. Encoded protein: CSVGQGTGNTIYF.

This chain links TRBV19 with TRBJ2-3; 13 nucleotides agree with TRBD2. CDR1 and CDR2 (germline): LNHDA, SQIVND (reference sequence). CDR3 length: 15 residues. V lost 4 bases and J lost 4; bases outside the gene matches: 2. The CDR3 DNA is TGTGCCAGTAGTAGACTAGCGGGAGGAGCAGATACGCAGTATTTT. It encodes CASSRLAGGADTQYF.

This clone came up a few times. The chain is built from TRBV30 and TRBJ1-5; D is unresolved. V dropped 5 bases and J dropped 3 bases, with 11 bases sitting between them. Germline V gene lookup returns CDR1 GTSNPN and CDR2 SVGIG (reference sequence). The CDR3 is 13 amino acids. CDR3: CAWAQALNQPQHF. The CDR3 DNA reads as TGTGCCTGGGCCCAGGCCCTCAATCAGCCCCAGCATTTT.

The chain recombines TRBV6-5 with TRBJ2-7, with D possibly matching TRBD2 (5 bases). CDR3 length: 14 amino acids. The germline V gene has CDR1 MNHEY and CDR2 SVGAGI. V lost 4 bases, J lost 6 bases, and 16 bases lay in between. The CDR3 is CASSSPLGSAEQYF. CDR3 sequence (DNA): TGTGCCAGCAGTTCCCCTTTAGGGAGCGCCGAGCAGTACTTC.

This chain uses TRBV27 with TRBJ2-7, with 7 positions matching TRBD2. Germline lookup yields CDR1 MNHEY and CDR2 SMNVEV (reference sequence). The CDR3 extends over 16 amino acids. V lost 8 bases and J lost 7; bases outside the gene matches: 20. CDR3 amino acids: CASRSRGGGRQGEQYV. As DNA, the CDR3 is TGTGCCAGCCGCTCCCGTGGGGGGGGTCGCCAAGGGGAGCAGTACGTC.

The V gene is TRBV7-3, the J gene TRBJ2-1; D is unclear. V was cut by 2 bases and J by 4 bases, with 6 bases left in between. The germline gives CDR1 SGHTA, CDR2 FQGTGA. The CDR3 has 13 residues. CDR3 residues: CASSLERYNEQFF. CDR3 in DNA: TGTGCCAGCAGCTTAGAGAGATACAATGAGCAGTTCTTC.

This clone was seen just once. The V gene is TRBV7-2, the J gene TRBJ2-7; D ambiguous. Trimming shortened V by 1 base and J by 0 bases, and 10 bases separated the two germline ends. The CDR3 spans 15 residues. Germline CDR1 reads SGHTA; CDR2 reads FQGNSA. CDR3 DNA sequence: TGTGCCAGCAGCTTAGGGGGAACCCTCTCCTACGAGCAGTACGTC. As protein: CASSLGGTLSYEQYV.